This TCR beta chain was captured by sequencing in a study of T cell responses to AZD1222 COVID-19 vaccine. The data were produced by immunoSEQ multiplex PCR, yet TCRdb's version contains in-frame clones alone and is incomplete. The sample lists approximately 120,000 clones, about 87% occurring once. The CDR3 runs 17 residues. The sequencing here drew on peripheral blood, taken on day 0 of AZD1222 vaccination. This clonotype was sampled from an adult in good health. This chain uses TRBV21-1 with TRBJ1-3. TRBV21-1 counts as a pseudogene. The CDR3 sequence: CASSRDGDLNSGNTIYF. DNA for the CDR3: TGTGCCAGCAGCCGGGACGGGGACCTTAACTCTGGAAACACCATATATTTT.